The rows below give T cell receptor beta chains drawn from one sample of a study of human T cells and chemical hapten exposure. One entry per CDR3 protein results from TCRdb running MiXCR on the reads. This table holds about 120,000 distinct CDR3 sequences, roughly 8.5% found once. The sequencing input was whole blood. The receptors were sampled from a human donor in good health. Some clones in this sample may be carry-over from other donors' samples. Both conserved end residues are part of each CDR3. A D gene is named only where the DNA matches it firmly. Not all rows give a size; the values are once, few, many and, for expanded clones, a class.

V gene	J gene	clone size	D gene	CDR3 protein	CDR3 DNA
TRBV12-3/TRBV12-4	TRBJ1-2	many	TRBD1	CASSTPEGADYGYTF	TGTGCCAGCAGTACCCCGGAGGGGGCAGACTATGGCTACACCTTC
TRBV9	TRBJ2-1	many	-	CASSVGQVSSYNEQFF	TGTGCCAGCAGCGTAGGGCAGGTAAGCTCCTACAATGAGCAGTTCTTC
TRBV29-1	TRBJ2-5	few	TRBD2	CSACPSGRKTQYF	TGCAGCGCCTGTCCTAGCGGGAGGAAGACCCAGTACTTC
TRBV27	TRBJ2-4	few	-	CASRPGTDREYF	TGTGCCAGCAGGCCCGGGACCGACCGGGAGTACTTC
TRBV11-2	TRBJ2-7	-	-	CASRSPTAAYF	TGTGCCAGCAGGTCTCCGACAGCCGCGTACTTC
TRBV6-6	TRBJ1-2	many	-	CASSSFNWESGYGYTF	TGTGCCAGCAGTTCCTTCAACTGGGAGTCGGGCTATGGCTACACCTTC
TRBV7-8	TRBJ1-5	many	-	CASSYGPIGYSNQPQHF	TGTGCCAGCAGCTACGGACCGATCGGGTATAGCAATCAGCCCCAGCATTTT
TRBV24-1	TRBJ1-1	many	-	CATSDAQGEAFF	TGTGCCACCAGTGACGCTCAGGGGGAAGCTTTCTTT
TRBV4-2	TRBJ2-5	few	-	CASSQETEVQETQYF	TGTGCCAGCAGCCAAGAGACAGAGGTGCAAGAGACCCAGTACTTC
TRBV9	TRBJ2-1	few	TRBD2	CASSVAGGWNEQFF	TGTGCCAGCAGCGTAGCGGGGGGGTGGAATGAGCAGTTCTTC
TRBV7-8	TRBJ1-4	many	-	CASSLSGATNEKLFF	TGTGCCAGCAGCTTATCGGGGGCCACTAATGAAAAACTGTTTTTT
TRBV3-1	TRBJ2-7	few	-	CASTHRQASYEQYF	TGTGCCAGCACCCACAGACAGGCATCCTACGAGCAGTACTTC
TRBV7-9	TRBJ1-2	many	TRBD1	CASNRQGETLRGYTF	TGTGCCAGCAACAGGCAGGGGGAGACCTTACGTGGCTACACCTTC
TRBV11-2	TRBJ2-3	once	-	CASSFLNSGPEDTQYF	TGTGCCAGCAGCTTTCTGAATAGCGGCCCAGAAGATACGCAGTATTTT
TRBV30	TRBJ2-7	few	-	CAWSVGPYEQYF	TGTGCCTGGAGTGTAGGACCCTACGAGCAGTACTTC
TRBV6-2/TRBV6-3	TRBJ2-1	-	TRBD2	CASSRTSVGAYNEQFF	TGTGCCAGCAGTCGGACTAGCGTAGGGGCCTACAATGAGCAGTTCTTC
TRBV7-9	TRBJ2-2	many	-	CASSLSRPAATGELFF	TGTGCCAGCAGCTTAAGCAGGCCGGCAGCCACCGGGGAGCTGTTTTTT
TRBV4-3	TRBJ1-6	many	-	CASSQGNRDLHNSPLHF	TGCGCCAGCAGCCAAGGCAACCGGGACTTACATAATTCACCCCTCCACTTT
TRBV4-1	TRBJ2-5	many	TRBD1	CASSRDREETQYF	TGCGCCAGCAGCAGGGACAGGGAAGAGACCCAGTACTTC
TRBV6-5	TRBJ1-4	-	TRBD1	CASSRTGEEKLFF	TGTGCCAGCAGCCGGACAGGAGAAGAAAAACTGTTTTTT
TRBV5-1	TRBJ1-1	few	-	CASSLLPMNTEAFF	TGCGCCAGCAGCTTGCTACCTATGAACACTGAAGCTTTCTTT
TRBV18	TRBJ1-1	few	-	CASSPRTAENTEAFF	TGTGCCAGCTCACCAAGGACAGCAGAAAACACTGAAGCTTTCTTT
TRBV9	TRBJ1-1	many	-	CASSVEGGVGDTEAFF	TGTGCCAGCAGCGTAGAGGGGGGGGTTGGAGACACTGAAGCTTTCTTT
TRBV6-1	TRBJ2-2	-	-	CASSEQASGYGELFF	TGTGCCAGCAGTGAACAAGCCTCAGGGTACGGGGAGCTGTTTTTT
TRBV18	TRBJ2-1	-	-	CASSPKDGEQFF	TGTGCCAGCTCACCCAAGGACGGGGAGCAGTTCTTC
TRBV14	TRBJ2-1	few	-	CASSQGRKGRRDEQFF	TGTGCCAGCTCACAAGGGCGGAAGGGTAGGAGGGATGAGCAGTTCTTC
TRBV12-3/TRBV12-4	TRBJ1-1	many	-	CASSPVGFTEAFF	TGTGCCAGCAGTCCGGTCGGGTTCACTGAAGCTTTCTTT
TRBV28	TRBJ2-7	-	TRBD2	CASSSLGLATTYEQYF	TGTGCCAGCAGTTCGTTGGGACTAGCAACGACCTACGAGCAGTACTTC
TRBV7-9	TRBJ2-3	-	-	CASSLAGLSTDTQYF	TGTGCCAGCAGCTTAGCGGGACTCAGCACAGATACGCAGTATTTT
TRBV12-3/TRBV12-4	TRBJ1-2	many	-	CASSLGTDPYGYTF	TGTGCCAGCAGTTTAGGGACAGATCCTTATGGCTACACCTTC
TRBV6-1	TRBJ1-1	many	-	CASSVHRDTEAFF	TGTGCCAGCAGTGTTCACAGGGACACTGAAGCTTTCTTT
TRBV6-1	TRBJ1-1	many	-	CASSLDRWGTEAFF	TGTGCCAGCAGTCTTGACAGATGGGGTACTGAAGCTTTCTTT
TRBV20-1	TRBJ2-7	few	-	CSAVDGRADEQYF	TGCAGTGCTGTTGATGGCAGGGCCGACGAGCAGTACTTC
TRBV5-1	TRBJ2-3	few	-	CTSSQTIGTDTQYF	TGCACCAGCAGTCAAACTATCGGCACAGATACGCAGTATTTT
TRBV18	TRBJ2-4	-	-	CASSPGHLVGKNIQYF	TGTGCCAGCTCACCGGGACACCTCGTGGGCAAAAACATTCAGTACTTC
TRBV29-1	TRBJ2-7	-	-	CSVATATYSYEQYF	TGCAGCGTTGCCACGGCGACCTACTCCTACGAGCAGTACTTC
TRBV5-4	TRBJ1-2	few	-	CASSSEGFGGYTF	TGTGCCAGCAGCTCGGAGGGTTTTGGTGGCTACACCTTC
TRBV5-1	TRBJ1-6	many	TRBD1	CASSRDSQRYYNSPLHF	TGCGCCAGCAGCCGGGACAGCCAAAGATACTATAATTCACCCCTCCACTTT
TRBV5-4	TRBJ1-2	many	-	CASSQDSYGYTF	TGTGCCAGCAGCCAGGACAGCTATGGCTACACCTTC
TRBV12-3/TRBV12-4	TRBJ2-1	few	TRBD2	CASSLLAGPEVEQFF	TGTGCCAGCAGCCTACTAGCGGGCCCCGAGGTTGAGCAGTTCTTC
TRBV15	TRBJ1-1	many	-	CATSSSRIGDTEAFF	TGTGCCACCAGCTCATCACGGATAGGGGACACTGAAGCTTTCTTT